The clone carrying this TCR beta chain showed up just a few times. What it binds is unknown. Investigators performed immunoSEQ version v3.0 at survey level. Sequencing used immunoSEQ multiplex PCR; TCRdb keeps in-frame clones, though not all of them. The table records about 11,000 clones, roughly four fifths of them present only once. These data are taken from a study of long-term antiretroviral therapy in people with HIV. Without exception, participants with HIV were treated in the United States. Study-level points and caveats: The study collected blood between about 2003 and 2017, possibly under older ART regimens. CDR3 lengths in HIV samples spanned a narrower range than controls. Once patients were on ART, diversity went higher but still fell short of transplant donor controls.

The CDR3 is 17 residues long. Germline-derived CDR1 and CDR2 are SGDLS and YYNGEE. Trimming removed 4 bases from V and 3 bases from J; junction bases left unmatched: 12. The material sequenced was unsorted PBMCs, taken 1.2 years after starting antiretroviral therapy. This chain links TRBV9 with TRBJ2-1; 8 bases map to TRBD1. This TCR was sampled from a man aged 40-49 years with HIV. The CDR3 sequence: CASSTQGGQGLYNEQFF. The CDR3 region has the DNA TGTGCCAGCAGCACACAGGGGGGACAAGGGCTCTACAATGAGCAGTTCTTC.